This T cell receptor beta chain was retrieved from a study of cytomegalovirus exposure and HLA in healthy donors. General study results and limits: There were a few CMV-associated chains whose specificity for CMV antigens was confirmed in vitro.

Trimming took off 6 bases at V and 3 bases at J, with 18 bases between the two ends. Looked up from germline, CDR1 is MRHNA and CDR2 is SNTAGT. The CDR3 loop spans 16 amino acids. The PCR contained 60 Vbeta and 13 Jbeta primers. How the authors handled the data: In a later analysis, of around 83 million unique beta chains, 9 million to 11 million appeared in at least two donors. Produced via immunoSEQ multiplex PCR; TCRdb's table is partial and in-frame only. V, J and clone size derive from that table, while D and trimming were established from the DNA sequence. The data contain about 130,000 clones, less than 85% of them singletons. On this clone itself: Its antigen is not known.

What was sequenced was PBMCs. This chain links TRBV6-4 with TRBJ2-1; a weak D match, TRBD2 (6 bases). This clonotype was sampled from a woman aged 40 to 55 in good health and CMV-seropositive. Here the CDR3 DNA reads TGTGCCAGCAGCCTCACTGGACCGCGGGGCTACAATGAGCAGTTCTTC. Translation: CASSLTGPRGYNEQFF.